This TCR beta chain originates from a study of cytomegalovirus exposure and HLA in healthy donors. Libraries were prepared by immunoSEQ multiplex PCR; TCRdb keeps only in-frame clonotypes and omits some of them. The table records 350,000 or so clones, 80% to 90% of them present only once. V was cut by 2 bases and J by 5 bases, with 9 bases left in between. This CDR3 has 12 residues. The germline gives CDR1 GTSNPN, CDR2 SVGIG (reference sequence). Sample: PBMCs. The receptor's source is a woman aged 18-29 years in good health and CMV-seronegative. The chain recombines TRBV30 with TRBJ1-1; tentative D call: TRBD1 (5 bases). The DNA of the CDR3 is TGTGCCTGGAGTAGGGGCAGTACTGAAGCTTTCTTT. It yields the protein CAWSRGSTEAFF.